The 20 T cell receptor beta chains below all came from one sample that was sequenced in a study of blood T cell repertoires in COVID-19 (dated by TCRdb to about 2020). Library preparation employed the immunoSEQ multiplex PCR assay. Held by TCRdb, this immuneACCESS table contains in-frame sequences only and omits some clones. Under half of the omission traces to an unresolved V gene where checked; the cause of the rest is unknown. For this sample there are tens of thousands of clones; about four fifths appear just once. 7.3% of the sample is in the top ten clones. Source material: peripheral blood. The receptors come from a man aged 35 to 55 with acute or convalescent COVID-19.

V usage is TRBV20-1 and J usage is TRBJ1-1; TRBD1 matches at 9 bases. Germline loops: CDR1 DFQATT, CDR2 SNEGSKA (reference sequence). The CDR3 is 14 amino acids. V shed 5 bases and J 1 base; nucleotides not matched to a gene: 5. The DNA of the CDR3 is TGCAGTGCTGGTGGACAGGGGAAGAACACTGAAGCTTTCTTT. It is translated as CSAGGQGKNTEAFF.

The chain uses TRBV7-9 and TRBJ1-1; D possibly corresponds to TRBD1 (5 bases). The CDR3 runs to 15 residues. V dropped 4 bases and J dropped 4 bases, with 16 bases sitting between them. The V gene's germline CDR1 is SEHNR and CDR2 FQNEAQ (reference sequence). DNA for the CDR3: TGTGCCAGCAGCTCGATCACCCTGGGGGGCACTGAAGCTTTCTTT. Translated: CASSSITLGGTEAFF.

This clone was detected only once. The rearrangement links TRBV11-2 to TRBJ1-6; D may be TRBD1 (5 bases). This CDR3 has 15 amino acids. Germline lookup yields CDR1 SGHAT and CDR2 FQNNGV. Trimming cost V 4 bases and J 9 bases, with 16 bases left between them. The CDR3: CASSSWGVAGSPLHF. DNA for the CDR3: TGTGCCAGCAGCTCTTGGGGGGTCGCCGGTTCACCCCTCCACTTT.

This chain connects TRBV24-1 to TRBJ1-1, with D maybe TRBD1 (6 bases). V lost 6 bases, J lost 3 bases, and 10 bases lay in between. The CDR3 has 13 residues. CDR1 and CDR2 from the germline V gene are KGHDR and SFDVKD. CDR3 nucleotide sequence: TGTGCCACCAGTTACAGGGCGGACACTGAAGCTTTCTTT. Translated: CATSYRADTEAFF.

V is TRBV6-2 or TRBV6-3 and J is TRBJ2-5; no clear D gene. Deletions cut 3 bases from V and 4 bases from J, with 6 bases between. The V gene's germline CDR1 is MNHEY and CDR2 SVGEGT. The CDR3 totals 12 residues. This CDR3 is CASSYYGETQYF. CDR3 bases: TGTGCCAGCAGTTATTACGGAGAGACCCAGTACTTC.

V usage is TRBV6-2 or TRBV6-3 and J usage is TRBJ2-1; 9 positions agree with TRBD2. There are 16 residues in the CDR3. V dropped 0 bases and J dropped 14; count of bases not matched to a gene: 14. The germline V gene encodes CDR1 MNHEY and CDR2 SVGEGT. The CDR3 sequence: CASSYSSSSGEDGEFF. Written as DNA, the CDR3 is TGTGCCAGCAGTTACTCGTCTTCTAGCGGGGAGGACGGTGAGTTCTTC.

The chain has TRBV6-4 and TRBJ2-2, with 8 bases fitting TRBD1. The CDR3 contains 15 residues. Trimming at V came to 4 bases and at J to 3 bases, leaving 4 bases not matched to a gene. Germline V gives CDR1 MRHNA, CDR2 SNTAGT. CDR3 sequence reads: CASSVTGGHTGELFF. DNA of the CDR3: TGTGCCAGCAGTGTCACAGGGGGTCACACCGGGGAGCTGTTTTTT.

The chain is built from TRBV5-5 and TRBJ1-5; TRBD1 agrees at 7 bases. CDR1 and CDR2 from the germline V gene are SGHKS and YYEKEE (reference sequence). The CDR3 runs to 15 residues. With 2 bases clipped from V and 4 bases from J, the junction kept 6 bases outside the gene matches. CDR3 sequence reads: CASSLYGTVNQPQHF. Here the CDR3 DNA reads TGTGCCAGCAGCTTATATGGGACAGTTAATCAGCCCCAGCATTTT.

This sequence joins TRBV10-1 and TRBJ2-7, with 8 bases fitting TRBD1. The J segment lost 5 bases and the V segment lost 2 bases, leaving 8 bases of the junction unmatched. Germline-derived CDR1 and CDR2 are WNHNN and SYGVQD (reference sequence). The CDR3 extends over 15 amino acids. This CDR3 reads CASSEIATGANEQYF. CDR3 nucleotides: TGCGCCAGCAGTGAGATCGCGACAGGGGCCAACGAGCAGTACTTC.

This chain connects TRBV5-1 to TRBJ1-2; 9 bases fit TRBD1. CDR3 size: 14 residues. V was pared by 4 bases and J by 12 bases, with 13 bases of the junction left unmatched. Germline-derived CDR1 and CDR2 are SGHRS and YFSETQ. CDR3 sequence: CASSPDRGSIGDTF. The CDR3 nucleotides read TGCGCCAGCAGCCCGGACAGGGGAAGCATCGGCGACACCTTC.

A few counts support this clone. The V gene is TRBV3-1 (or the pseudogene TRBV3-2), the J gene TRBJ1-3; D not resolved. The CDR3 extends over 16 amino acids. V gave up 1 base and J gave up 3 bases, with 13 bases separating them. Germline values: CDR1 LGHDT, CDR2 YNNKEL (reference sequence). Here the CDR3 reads CASSQGAGVVGNTIYF. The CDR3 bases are TGTGCCAGCAGCCAAGGTGCGGGAGTGGTTGGAAACACCATATATTTT.

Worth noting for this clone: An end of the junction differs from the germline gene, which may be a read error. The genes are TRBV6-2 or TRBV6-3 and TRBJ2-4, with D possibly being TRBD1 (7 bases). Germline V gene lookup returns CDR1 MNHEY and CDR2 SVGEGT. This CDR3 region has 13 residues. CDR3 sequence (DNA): TGTGCCAGCAGTTACGCCGGCGGGACAGTCTTAGTCTTC. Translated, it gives CASSYAGGTVLVF.

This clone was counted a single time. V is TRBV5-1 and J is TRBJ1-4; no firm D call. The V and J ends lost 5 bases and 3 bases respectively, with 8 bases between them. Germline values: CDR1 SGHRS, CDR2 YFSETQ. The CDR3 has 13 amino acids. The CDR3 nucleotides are TGCGCCAGCAGTGTGTCAGCTAATGAAAAACTGTTTTTT. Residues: CASSVSANEKLFF.

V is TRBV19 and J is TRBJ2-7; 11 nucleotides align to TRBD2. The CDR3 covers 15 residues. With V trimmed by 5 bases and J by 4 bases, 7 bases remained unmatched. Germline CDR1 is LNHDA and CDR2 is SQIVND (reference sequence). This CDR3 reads CASSLGTSGGYEQYF. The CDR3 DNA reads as TGTGCCAGTAGTTTAGGGACTAGCGGAGGGTACGAGCAGTACTTC.

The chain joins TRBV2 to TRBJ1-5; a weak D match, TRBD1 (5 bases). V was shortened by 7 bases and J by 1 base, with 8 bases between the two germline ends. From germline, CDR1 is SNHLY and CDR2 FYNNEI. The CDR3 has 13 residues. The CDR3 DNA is TGTGCCAGCAATAAGGGGAGCAATCAGCCCCAGCATTTT. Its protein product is CASNKGSNQPQHF.

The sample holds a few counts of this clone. As DNA, the CDR3 is TGTGCCAGCAGTGACAGGGAAGGAGGAGAAAAACTGTTTTTT. This sequence encodes CASSDREGGEKLFF. This chain connects TRBV11-2 to TRBJ1-4; TRBD1 agrees at 7 bases. Germline V gives CDR1 SGHAT, CDR2 FQNNGV. V lost 6 bases to trimming and J lost 8 bases; unmatched junction nucleotides: 9. The CDR3 has 14 residues.

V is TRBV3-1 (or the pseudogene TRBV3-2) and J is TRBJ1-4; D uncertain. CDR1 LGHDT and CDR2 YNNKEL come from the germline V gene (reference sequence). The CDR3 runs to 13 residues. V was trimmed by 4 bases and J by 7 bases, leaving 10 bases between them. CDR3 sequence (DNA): TGTGCCAGCAGCCGAGGACGGGGTGAAAAACTGTTTTTT. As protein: CASSRGRGEKLFF.

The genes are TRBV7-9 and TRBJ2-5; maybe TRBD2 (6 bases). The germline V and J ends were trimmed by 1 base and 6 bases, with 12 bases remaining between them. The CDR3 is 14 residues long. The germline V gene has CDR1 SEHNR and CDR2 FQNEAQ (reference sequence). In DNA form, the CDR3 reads TGTGCCAGCAGCTTAGTGCGGGGTGGGAAGACCCAGTACTTC. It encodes CASSLVRGGKTQYF. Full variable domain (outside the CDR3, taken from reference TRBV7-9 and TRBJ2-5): DTGVSQNPRHKITKRGQNVTFRCDPISEHNRLYWYRQTLGQGPEFLTYFQNEAQLEKSRLLSDRFSAERPKGSFSTLEIQRTEQGDSAMYLCASSLVRGGKTQYFGPGTRLLVL.

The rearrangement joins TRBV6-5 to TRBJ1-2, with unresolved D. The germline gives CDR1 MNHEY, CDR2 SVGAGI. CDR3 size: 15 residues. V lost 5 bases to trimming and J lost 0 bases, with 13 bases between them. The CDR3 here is CASSPSHLTNYGYTF. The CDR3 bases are TGTGCCAGCAGTCCCTCACACCTTACTAACTATGGCTACACCTTC.

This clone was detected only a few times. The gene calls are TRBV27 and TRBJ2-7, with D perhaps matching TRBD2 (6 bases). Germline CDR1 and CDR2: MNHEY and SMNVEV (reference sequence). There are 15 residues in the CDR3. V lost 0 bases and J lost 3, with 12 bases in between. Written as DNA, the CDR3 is TGTGCCAGCAGTTTATCGCGGGGTCCCTACTACGAGCAGTACTTC. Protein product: CASSLSRGPYYEQYF.